These 8 T cell receptor beta chains were sequenced from one sample in a study of blood T cell repertoires in COVID-19. Libraries were prepared by immunoSEQ multiplex PCR; TCRdb keeps only in-frame clonotypes and omits some of them. This sample has 200,000 or so clones; under 90% occur once, and the top ten carry 4.8%. Material for sequencing was PBMCs or T cells enriched from blood (not recorded which). The receptors come from a woman in her forties or fifties who had been exposed to COVID-19.

J is TRBJ2-1 and V is TRBV4-1, with D maybe TRBD2 (6 bases). CDR3 length equals 16 residues. Germline V CDR1 and CDR2: MGHRA, YSYEKL. V lost 0 bases and J 4 bases, leaving 13 bases between the germline ends. For the CDR3, the DNA is TGCGCCAGCAGCCAAGAGGGACTTATATCTTACAATGAGCAGTTCTTC. It specifies CASSQEGLISYNEQFF.

This clone showed up just once. This rearrangement joins TRBV29-1 to TRBJ2-7; TRBD1 matches 7 bases. CDR1 and CDR2 (germline): SQVTM, ANQGSEA. The V and J ends lost 6 bases and 3 bases, in that order; junction bases with no gene match: 11. There are 14 residues in the CDR3. In nucleotides, the CDR3 is TGCAGCGTCTCTACCGGGACAGCTCTCTACGAGCAGTACTTC. Residues: CSVSTGTALYEQYF.

This sequence joins TRBV5-4 and TRBJ2-2; D might be TRBD1 (6 bases). CDR1 SGHNT and CDR2 YYREEE come from the germline V gene (reference sequence). V lost 1 base and J lost 7, with 17 bases in between. This CDR3 region has 16 residues. CDR3 in amino acids: CASSLNPAGAIGELFF. In DNA, the CDR3 is TGTGCCAGCAGCTTGAACCCGGCAGGGGCAATCGGGGAGCTGTTTTTT.

CDR3 in DNA: TGCGCCAGCAGCTTGGCCAACCTAGACCGAGATACGCAGTATTTT. The encoded protein is CASSLANLDRDTQYF. The chain carries TRBV5-1 and TRBJ2-3; D remains unclear. V lost 0 bases and J 5 bases, leaving 13 bases between the germline ends. Germline CDR1 reads SGHRS; CDR2 reads YFSETQ. The CDR3 runs to 15 residues.

This clone was counted a single time. The CDR3 sequence: CSAPGVNEQFF. For the CDR3, the DNA is TGCAGTGCTCCAGGGGTAAATGAGCAGTTCTTC. The rearrangement uses TRBV20-1 and TRBJ2-1, with D possibly matching TRBD1 (6 bases). From germline, CDR1 is DFQATT and CDR2 SNEGSKA (reference sequence). V lost 5 bases to trimming and J lost 7 bases, with 9 bases between them. The CDR3 sequence is 11 residues long.

The chain is built from TRBV24-1 and TRBJ1-3; 9 bases line up with TRBD1. The CDR3 covers 14 residues. V trimming: 3 bases; J trimming: 7 bases; junction bases outside the gene matches: 3. Germline V lookup: CDR1 KGHDR, CDR2 SFDVKD. This CDR3 reads CATSDPGTGNTIYF. The CDR3 coding sequence is TGTGCCACCAGTGATCCCGGGACAGGGAACACCATATATTTT.

The CDR3 DNA is TGTGCCAGCAGCTCGTCCCGGACAGTGAAAGGAGCTTTCTTT. Translation: CASSSSRTVKGAFF. The chain uses TRBV13 and TRBJ1-1; D perhaps matches TRBD1 (6 bases). Germline CDR1 reads PRHDT; CDR2 reads FYEKMQ (reference sequence). V lost 4 bases and J lost 10, with 19 bases in between. CDR3 length: 14 residues.

The rearrangement links TRBV5-1 to TRBJ2-3, with D tentatively TRBD1 (6 bases). CDR1 SGHRS and CDR2 YFSETQ come from the germline V gene. Trimming left V 4 bases short and J 4 bases short, with 13 bases between. The CDR3 spans 14 residues. The CDR3: CASSPARGADTQYF. The CDR3, as DNA: TGCGCCAGCAGCCCGGCCAGGGGCGCAGATACGCAGTATTTT.